This T cell receptor beta chain was observed in a study of T cell responses to AZD1222 COVID-19 vaccine. Germline assignment: CDR1 LGHDT and CDR2 YNNKEL (reference sequence). The ends lost 4 bases at V and 6 bases at J; junction bases unmatched: 8. This CDR3 region has 15 residues. Profiling relied on immunoSEQ multiplex PCR, and the TCRdb table lists in-frame clones only, not all of them. Here the sample spans approximately 300,000 clones, approximately 94% being singletons. The V and J genes are TRBV3-1 (or the pseudogene TRBV3-2) and TRBJ2-3, with 9 bases aligning to TRBD2. The sequence derives from an adult who received the AZD1222 COVID-19 vaccine. Sequenced here: peripheral blood, sampled 28 days after the second AZD1222 dose. In nucleotides, the CDR3 is TGTGCCAGCAGCCCAATAGCGGGGGAGCTGGATACGCAGTATTTT. Translated, it gives CASSPIAGELDTQYF.